This TCR beta chain was profiled in a study of CD8 T cells in ankylosing spondylitis. Making use of molecular barcodes, quantitative 5'-RACE generated TCR beta libraries. TCRdb passed the 5' RACE reads through MiXCR, listing each CDR3 protein once. The sample has 200,000 or so distinct CDR3 sequences; roughly 24% are singletons. V was pared by 7 bases and J by 2 bases, with 17 bases between. The CDR3 spans 15 residues. Germline V gene sequence: CDR1 MNHNS, CDR2 SASEGT. This clonotype was obtained from a male donor with ankylosing spondylitis or in good health (not recorded which). The chain uses TRBV6-1 and TRBJ1-2; D unclear. Sample: blood, either unsorted or a sorted T cell fraction (not recorded which). As DNA, the CDR3 is TGTGCCAGCATTCCCCCGGGGAGATACAACTATGGCTACACCTTC. Its translation is CASIPPGRYNYGYTF.